This record looks at one T cell receptor (beta chain) sequence and its context. Its antigen is still unknown. The sample comes from a study of regulatory T cells in long-lasting Graves disease. Study-wide background: The antithyroid drugs taken by newly diagnosed Graves' patients had been used for under 3 months. The study's findings and limits: There were preferences for TRBV28, TRBJ1-2 and TRBJ2-5 in persistent disease.

Both iRepertoire HTBI primers and Arm-PCR of CDR3 regions were used to build the TCR beta libraries. TCRdb analysed the multiplex PCR reads with MiXCR anew, one entry per CDR3 protein. Of hundreds of thousands of distinct CDR3 sequences listed, under 20% are singletons. As for time point: newly diagnosed GD, antithyroid drugs for less than 3 months. RNA isolated from PBMCs was used to make the TCR library. An endocrinology unit in Xi'an, China, supplied the patients. The V gene's germline CDR1 is SGHRS and CDR2 YFSETQ. CDR3 length: 13 amino acids. The V gene lost 4 bases and the J gene lost 4 bases, with 9 bases spanning the gap. The same sample was also used in a study of T cells in Graves' hyperthyroidism and ophthalmopathy.

Sequenced material: peripheral blood mononuclear cells (PBMCs), taken at new diagnosis, from a patient treated with antithyroid drugs. The chain carries TRBV5-1 and TRBJ1-3; maybe TRBD1 (5 bases). This sequence originates from a young woman with Graves disease. The CDR3 coding sequence is TGCGCCAGCAGCCCAGGGCCCGGAAACACCATATATTTT. This translates into CASSPGPGNTIYF.